Following are 3 T cell receptor beta chains from one sample sequenced in a study of early T cells in non-severe SARS-CoV-2 infection. MiXCR, run by TCRdb on the 5' RACE reads, gives a single entry per CDR3 protein. The sample consists of about 34,000 distinct CDR3 sequences, roughly 7.1% of them appearing once. The starting material was whole blood, obtained at baseline. These receptors were obtained from an adult who was a healthcare worker with PCR-confirmed SARS-CoV-2 infection or an uninfected control (not recorded which).

This clonotype has ten or more counts. The rearrangement links TRBV15 to TRBJ2-4, with 13 bases that match TRBD2. After removal of 3 bases from V and 5 bases from J, the junction contained 1 base not matched to a gene. This CDR3 spans 15 amino acids. Germline V CDR1 and CDR2: LNHNV, YYDKDF (reference sequence). CDR3 sequence (DNA): TGTGCCACCAGCAGCGGACTAGCGGGGGAAAACATTCAGTACTTC. Translated, it gives CATSSGLAGENIQYF.

As concerns this clonotype: This likely comes from a read error, as the CDR3 has no conserved phenylalanine or tryptophan at its end. The genes are TRBV20-1 and TRBJ2-5, with D possibly TRBD1 on 5 matching bases. The length of the CDR3 is 15 residues. V lost 0 bases, J lost 5 bases, and 16 bases lay in between. Germline CDR1 reads DFQATT; CDR2 reads SNEGSKA (reference sequence). The chain's CDR3 is CSARDGARGVETQYL. CDR3 DNA: TGCAGTGCTAGAGATGGGGCTAGAGGCGTTGAGACCCAGTACTTG.

The V gene is TRBV20-1, the J gene TRBJ2-3; D could derive from TRBD1 or TRBD2 (6 bases each). CDR3 size: 16 residues. Germline loops: CDR1 DFQATT, CDR2 SNEGSKA (reference sequence). Trimming took 5 bases from V and 0 from J, leaving 18 bases between them. The CDR3 sequence is CSACLAEGGSTDTQYF. The CDR3 DNA reads TGCAGTGCTTGTTTAGCGGAGGGGGGAAGCACAGATACGCAGTATTTT.